These 32 T cell receptor beta chains originate from one sample sequenced in a study of blood T cell repertoires in COVID-19 (TCRdb year 2020). The library relied on the immunoSEQ multiplex PCR assay. The table comes from immuneACCESS by way of TCRdb, which keeps in-frame sequences with V and J called. Part of the clones is missing from these tables; in studies checked, under half for an unresolved V gene and the rest for unknown reasons. The sample profile shows 25,000 to 30,000 clones; approximately 90% of them were found once. About a sixth of the sample goes to the ten largest clones. The material sequenced was peripheral blood. These TCRs come from a human donor in a cohort sampled during active COVID-19.

The chain carries TRBV29-1 and TRBJ1-2; 9 bases map to TRBD1. Germline CDR1 is SQVTM and CDR2 is ANQGSEA. The junction had 6 bases not matched to a gene; V was cut back by 7 bases and J by 3 bases. The CDR3 spans 13 residues. Written as DNA, the CDR3 is TGCAGCGCTGGACAGGGGTTCGACTATGGCTACACCTTC. Encoded protein: CSAGQGFDYGYTF.

This clone occurred a few times. The CDR3 bases are TGTGCCAGCAGCTTAACCGGGACAGGTGGGGAAAAACTGTTTTTT. This sequence encodes CASSLTGTGGEKLFF. The chain links TRBV7-9 to TRBJ1-4; 8 bases are a match to TRBD1. Trimming at V came to 2 bases and at J to 8 bases, leaving 7 bases not matched to a gene. Germline CDR1 reads SEHNR; CDR2 reads FQNEAQ (reference sequence). CDR3 length equals 15 residues.

The J gene is TRBJ1-6, the V gene TRBV5-1, with 10 bases lining up with TRBD1. Germline CDR1 SGHRS, CDR2 YFSETQ. The CDR3 loop spans 16 amino acids. Trimming took 4 bases from V and 7 from J; bases not matched to a gene: 8. The DNA of the CDR3 is TGCGCCAGCAGCGGGGGGACAGGGGACCCGAATTCACCCCTCCACTTT. It specifies CASSGGTGDPNSPLHF.

V usage is TRBV11-2 and J usage is TRBJ2-7; 10 nucleotides line up with TRBD1. Looked up from germline, CDR1 is SGHAT and CDR2 is FQNNGV. CDR3 size: 15 residues. V was pared by 5 bases and J by 6 bases, with 10 bases of the junction left unmatched. The DNA for the CDR3 is TGTGCCAGCAGCAGACGGGGACAGGGGTCCGGCGAGCAGTACTTC. Protein: CASSRRGQGSGEQYF.

V gene TRBV2 combines with J gene TRBJ1-3; D is ambiguous. The CDR3 consists of 16 residues. Germline V gives CDR1 SNHLY, CDR2 FYNNEI. V lost 9 bases to trimming and J lost 0 bases, with 18 bases between them. The CDR3 region is CASGKAGSYSGNTIYF. CDR3 bases: TGTGCCAGTGGAAAGGCAGGCTCATACTCTGGAAACACCATATATTTT.

The chain joins TRBV5-1 to TRBJ1-2; D remains unclear. This CDR3 has 15 residues. The ends were cut back, 1 base at V and 4 bases at J, with 14 bases in the middle. In germline, CDR1 is SGHRS, CDR2 YFSETQ. The CDR3 loop reads CASSLTAEKTYGYTF. The CDR3 nucleotides read TGCGCCAGCAGCTTGACGGCGGAGAAAACCTATGGCTACACCTTC.

The chain carries TRBV5-6 and TRBJ1-4, with no clear D. The CDR3 runs 13 residues. Deletions cut 0 bases from V and 7 bases from J, with 7 bases between. The V gene's germline CDR1 is SGHDT and CDR2 YYEEEE. The CDR3 region is CASSLAGSEKLFF. The CDR3, as DNA: TGTGCCAGCAGCTTGGCGGGTAGTGAAAAACTGTTTTTT.

The V call is TRBV11-2, the J call TRBJ2-7, with D perhaps TRBD2 (5 bases). Germline CDR1 is SGHAT and CDR2 is FQNNGV. The CDR3 extends over 15 amino acids. Trimming took 0 bases from V and 3 from J, leaving 12 bases between them. The CDR3 reads CASSLDQTGYYEQYF. The CDR3 DNA reads as TGTGCCAGCAGCTTAGATCAGACGGGGTACTACGAGCAGTACTTC.

This clone showed up just once. This chain links TRBV3-1 (or the pseudogene TRBV3-2) with TRBJ2-4, with 12 bases lining up with TRBD2. Trimming took 4 bases from V and 1 from J; bases not matched to a gene: 17. This CDR3 comprises 21 residues. CDR1 is LGHDT, CDR2 YNNKEL, per germline (reference sequence). CDR3 sequence: CASSPSPGLAGGQEAKNIQYF. CDR3 DNA sequence: TGTGCCAGCAGCCCCTCCCCCGGGCTAGCGGGAGGGCAGGAGGCCAAAAACATTCAGTACTTC.

This clone was seen once. This chain links TRBV3-1 (or the pseudogene TRBV3-2) with TRBJ2-2; a weak D match, TRBD1 (6 bases). The length of the CDR3 is 14 residues. The V end lost 6 bases, the J end lost 0 bases, and 8 bases lay between the germline ends. Germline assignment: CDR1 LGHDT and CDR2 YNNKEL (reference sequence). This CDR3 is CASRRTANTGELFF. The CDR3, as DNA: TGTGCCAGCAGGCGGACAGCGAACACCGGGGAGCTGTTTTTT.

The V and J genes are TRBV3-1 (or the pseudogene TRBV3-2) and TRBJ1-1, with a tentative D call TRBD1 (6 bases). Trimming left V 1 base short and J 5 bases short, with 14 bases between. The CDR3 contains 15 residues. Looked up from germline, CDR1 is LGHDT and CDR2 is YNNKEL (reference sequence). The CDR3 region has the DNA TGTGCCAGCAGCCAAGGGGGCAGAGGGGGTACTGAAGCTTTCTTT. As protein: CASSQGGRGGTEAFF.

This clone was seen more than once but under ten times. The J gene is TRBJ1-5, the V gene TRBV19; no clear D gene. The CDR3 has 13 residues. Germline V lookup: CDR1 LNHDA, CDR2 SQIVND (reference sequence). V lost 6 bases and J 6 bases, leaving 12 bases between the germline ends. CDR3 bases: TGTGCCAGTAGCAACGCGGAGGGTCAGCCCCAGCATTTT. Its protein product is CASSNAEGQPQHF.

The V and J genes are TRBV10-1 and TRBJ2-3; TRBD2 agrees at 11 bases. CDR3 size: 16 residues. Trimming took 2 bases from V and 0 from J; bases not matched to a gene: 1. Germline V CDR1 and CDR2: WNHNN, SYGVQD (reference sequence). The CDR3 reads CASSERTSGSTDTQYF. The CDR3 DNA is TGCGCCAGCAGTGAGCGGACTAGCGGGAGCACAGATACGCAGTATTTT.

This clone appeared a single time. The chain uses TRBV7-7 and TRBJ2-5; the match to TRBD2 covers 7 bases. V was clipped by 5 bases and J by 2 bases; unmatched bases: 8. Germline CDR1 SSHAT, CDR2 FNYEAQ (reference sequence). The CDR3 is 15 amino acids. The CDR3 DNA follows: TGTGCCAGCAGCCGCGGGCCAGCGGGGCAAGAGACCCAGTACTTC. Amino acids: CASSRGPAGQETQYF.

This clone was seen only a few times. CDR3 in DNA: TGTGCCAGCAGAGCCCTCTACGAGCAGTACTTC. It translates to CASRALYEQYF. The rearrangement links TRBV7-9 to TRBJ2-7; no clear D gene. CDR1 SEHNR and CDR2 FQNEAQ come from the germline V gene (reference sequence). CDR3 length: 11 residues. Trimming removed 6 bases from V and 3 bases from J, with 6 bases in between.

V usage is TRBV7-8 and J usage is TRBJ2-3; the match to TRBD1 covers 10 bases. Trimming removed 2 bases from V and 6 bases from J; junction bases left unmatched: 2. The CDR3 extends over 14 amino acids. Germline V gives CDR1 SGHVS, CDR2 FQNEAQ. Here the CDR3 reads CASSLRTGGDTQYF. As DNA, the CDR3 is TGTGCCAGCAGCTTACGGACAGGGGGGGATACGCAGTATTTT.

V is TRBV19 and J is TRBJ1-3, with 8 nucleotides matching TRBD1. V dropped 1 base and J dropped 2; count of bases not matched to a gene: 4. CDR1 LNHDA and CDR2 SQIVND come from the germline V gene (reference sequence). The CDR3 sequence is 16 residues long. The CDR3 loop reads CASSIGDRQTGNTIYF. As DNA, the CDR3 is TGTGCCAGTAGTATAGGGGACAGGCAAACTGGAAACACCATATATTTT.

This chain connects TRBV6-5 to TRBJ1-3; D not resolved. In germline, CDR1 is MNHEY, CDR2 SVGAGI. The CDR3 has 14 amino acids. Trimming stripped 10 bases from V and 0 bases from J, with 13 bases between. CDR3 in DNA: TGTGCCACCCGGAACACGGGCTCTGGAAACACCATATATTTT. This gives the protein CATRNTGSGNTIYF.

V is TRBV9 and J is TRBJ1-5; the D gene is possibly TRBD1 (5 bases). Germline loops: CDR1 SGDLS, CDR2 YYNGEE. The CDR3 length is 14 residues. V was clipped by 0 bases and J by 7 bases, with 11 bases between them. The CDR3 loop is CASSVAGGGQPQHF. As DNA, the CDR3 is TGTGCCAGCAGCGTAGCTGGGGGAGGGCAGCCCCAGCATTTT.

Here the CDR3 reads CAISGLGAGGGNEQFF. The DNA for the CDR3 is TGTGCCATCAGTGGCCTGGGAGCGGGGGGTGGCAATGAGCAGTTCTTC. The chain joins TRBV10-3 to TRBJ2-1; 9 bases map to TRBD2. This CDR3 has 16 amino acids. In germline, CDR1 is ENHRY, CDR2 SYGVKD. V gave up 4 bases and J gave up 6 bases; unmatched junction bases: 10.

This chain joins TRBV27 and TRBJ2-7; the match to TRBD2 covers 8 bases. Trimming removed 4 bases from V and 6 bases from J; junction bases left unmatched: 8. This CDR3 has 14 residues. Germline V gene data show CDR1 as MNHEY and CDR2 as SMNVEV (reference sequence). CDR3 in DNA: TGTGCCAGCAGTTCCCCGGGGGGGAAAGTCGAGCAGTACTTC. Its protein product is CASSSPGGKVEQYF.

The rearrangement joins TRBV11-2 to TRBJ2-1; 8 bases match TRBD2. The CDR3 is 13 residues long. Per germline, CDR1 SGHAT and CDR2 FQNNGV. With V trimmed by 2 bases and J by 9 bases, 3 bases remained unmatched. CDR3 residues: CASSLTLAGEQFF. DNA of the CDR3: TGTGCCAGCAGCTTAACGCTAGCGGGTGAGCAGTTCTTC.

The genes are TRBV19 and TRBJ2-1; 10 bases agree with TRBD2. The V and J ends lost 10 bases and 7 bases, in that order; junction bases with no gene match: 16. CDR3 length: 16 residues. The germline gives CDR1 LNHDA, CDR2 SQIVND (reference sequence). CDR3 nucleotides: TGTGCCACACTCCCCCGCGGAGCGGGAGGGCTGAATGAGCAGTTCTTC. Protein sequence: CATLPRGAGGLNEQFF. Supplemented by reference TRBV19 and TRBJ2-1, the full variable domain reads DGGITQSPKYLFRKEGQNVTLSCEQNLNHDAMYWYRQDPGQGLRLIYYSQIVNDFQKGDIAEGYSVSREKKESFPLTVTSAQKNPTAFYLCATLPRGAGGLNEQFFGPGTRLTVL.

The chain employs TRBV4-3 and TRBJ2-3; the match to TRBD2 covers 13 bases. V lost 0 bases, J lost 6 bases, and 12 bases stayed unmatched. CDR1 and CDR2 from the germline V gene are LGHNA and YSLEER. The CDR3 length is 19 residues. CDR3 region: CASSQESTGTSGTSDTQYF. CDR3 DNA sequence: TGCGCCAGCAGCCAAGAAAGTACCGGGACTAGCGGGACATCTGATACGCAGTATTTT.

V is TRBV13 and J is TRBJ1-2; 10 positions match TRBD1. The germline CDR1 and CDR2 sequences are PRHDT and FYEKMQ (reference sequence). The CDR3 sequence is 17 residues long. J was trimmed by 8 bases and V by 5 bases; bases with no gene match: 17. CDR3 nucleotides: TGTGCCAGCAGCCCGCAAGGGGGCTTGGACAGGGGGTCGGGCTACACCTTC. It is translated as CASSPQGGLDRGSGYTF. The variable domain in full, with the rest retrieved from reference TRBV13 and TRBJ1-2, is AAGVIQSPRHLIKEKRETATLKCYPIPRHDTVYWYQQGPGQDPQFLISFYEKMQSDKGSIPDRFSAQQFSDYHSELNMSSLELGDSALYFCASSPQGGLDRGSGYTFGSGTRLTVV.

The J gene is TRBJ2-3, the V gene TRBV29-1; D unresolved. With 5 bases removed from V and 4 bases from J, the gap between germline ends came to 13 bases. From germline, CDR1 is SQVTM and CDR2 ANQGSEA. This CDR3 region has 13 residues. CDR3 nucleotide sequence: TGCAGCGTTTCGGAACTCCGGGCAGATACGCAGTATTTT. Translated, it gives CSVSELRADTQYF.

The chain joins TRBV11-3 to TRBJ2-1, with 13 positions matching TRBD2. The CDR3 is made up of 16 amino acids. Trimming at V came to 5 bases and at J to 7 bases, leaving 8 bases not matched to a gene. From germline, CDR1 is SGHNT and CDR2 YENEEA. CDR3 sequence: CASSPTGTSGINEQFF. Here the CDR3 DNA reads TGTGCCAGCAGCCCAACCGGGACTAGCGGGATTAATGAGCAGTTCTTC.

The chain has TRBV5-1 and TRBJ2-3, with 8 bases identical to TRBD1. The CDR3 has 15 amino acids. Germline lookup yields CDR1 SGHRS and CDR2 YFSETQ. J lost 0 bases, V lost 4 bases, and 4 bases had no gene match. The CDR3 region is CASSNRDRSTDTQYF. CDR3 DNA sequence: TGCGCCAGCAGCAACCGGGACAGGAGCACAGATACGCAGTATTTT.

In this sample, this clone turned up a few times. The V and J genes are TRBV4-2 and TRBJ2-3; 7 bases are a match to TRBD2. The ends lost 1 base at V and 2 bases at J; junction bases unmatched: 6. CDR3 length: 16 residues. In germline, CDR1 is LGHNA, CDR2 YNFKEQ. For the CDR3, the DNA is TGTGCCAGCAGCCAAGGGGGGGGGAGGAACACAGATACGCAGTATTTT. This translates into CASSQGGGRNTDTQYF.

This clone was detected only a few times. The chain uses TRBV5-1 and TRBJ2-7, with D perhaps TRBD1 (5 bases). Germline lookup yields CDR1 SGHRS and CDR2 YFSETQ. The length of the CDR3 is 15 residues. V was shortened by 0 bases and J by 2 bases, with 12 bases between the two germline ends. CDR3: CASSLVQGNAYEQYF. In DNA form, the CDR3 reads TGCGCCAGCAGCTTGGTCCAGGGAAACGCCTACGAGCAGTACTTC.

The chain employs TRBV18 and TRBJ2-3; TRBD2 is a possible D gene (6 bases). Per germline, CDR1 KGHSH and CDR2 LQKENI. Trimming stripped 0 bases from V and 1 base from J, with 17 bases between. The CDR3 has 18 residues. CDR3 DNA: TGTGCCAGCTCACCACCGTTTTCCCTTCCGGGGGGCACAGATACGCAGTATTTT. It translates to CASSPPFSLPGGTDTQYF.

This clone was detected only once. V usage is TRBV19 and J usage is TRBJ1-4; 7 nucleotides match TRBD1. Germline V gene data show CDR1 as LNHDA and CDR2 as SQIVND (reference sequence). CDR3 length equals 15 residues. Germline trimming cut 8 bases from V and 0 bases from J; bases unmatched to any gene: 6. The chain's CDR3 is CASGRQGATNEKLFF. CDR3 in DNA: TGTGCCAGTGGTCGACAGGGTGCAACTAATGAAAAACTGTTTTTT.